The next 24 T cell receptor beta chains were all read from a single sample in a study of CD8 T cells in ankylosing spondylitis. Study-level results: Several highly homologous variants made up a TCR beta motif, and this motif appeared characteristic of ankylosing spondylitis blood.

No antigens are known for them. TCRdb independently ran MiXCR on the 5' RACE reads; one entry per CDR3 protein. This table holds roughly 490,000 distinct CDR3 sequences, about 5% found once. The sample comprised blood, either unsorted or a sorted T cell fraction (not recorded which). The source of these receptors is a male donor with ankylosing spondylitis.

This clonotype was detected only a few times. The CDR3 loop is CASSIDTSSYEQYF. CDR3 bases: TGTGCCAGTAGTATCGACACGAGCTCCTACGAGCAGTACTTC. The rearrangement uses TRBV19 and TRBJ2-7, with no clear D. The CDR3 is made up of 14 amino acids. Per the germline V gene, CDR1 is LNHDA and CDR2 is SQIVND (reference sequence). The germline V and J ends were trimmed by 3 bases and 0 bases, with 9 bases remaining between them.

This clonotype has a handful of counts. J is TRBJ1-5 and V is TRBV6-1; D remains ambiguous. V was clipped by 7 bases and J by 4 bases, with 14 bases between them. Germline lookup yields CDR1 MNHNS and CDR2 SASEGT. The CDR3 sequence is 14 residues long. The CDR3, as DNA: TGTGCCAGCAACTGGGCGGGGAGAAATCAGCCCCAGCATTTT. This gives the protein CASNWAGRNQPQHF.

This clonotype was observed many times. The chain links TRBV4-2 to TRBJ1-1; D is unclear. Trimming removed 1 base from V and 3 bases from J, with 12 bases in between. The germline gives CDR1 LGHNA, CDR2 YNFKEQ. The CDR3 has 15 residues. Written as DNA, the CDR3 is TGTGCCAGCAGCCAAGGGGGTCTCAGGTACACTGAAGCTTTCTTT. Translated, it gives CASSQGGLRYTEAFF.

This clonotype appeared many times. This chain uses TRBV10-2 with TRBJ2-3, with 10 bases matching TRBD2. Trimming removed 4 bases from V and 5 bases from J; junction bases left unmatched: 6. The CDR3 totals 15 residues. The V gene's germline CDR1 is WSHSY and CDR2 SAAADI. In nucleotides, the CDR3 is TGCGCCAGCAGTGTAGCGGGAGGCCCTGTAGATACGCAGTATTTT. It yields the protein CASSVAGGPVDTQYF.

This clonotype was found many times. The CDR3 protein is CASRFGGVANTF. The DNA of the CDR3 is TGTGCCAGCAGATTCGGAGGGGTAGCTAACACCTTC. The chain employs TRBV7-2 and TRBJ1-2; a possible D gene is TRBD1 (5 bases). With 6 bases removed from V and 12 bases from J, the gap between germline ends came to 17 bases. Germline assignment: CDR1 SGHTA and CDR2 FQGNSA. The CDR3 extends over 12 amino acids.

Ten or more counts support this clonotype. J is TRBJ1-1 and V is TRBV7-2; a weak D match, TRBD1 (6 bases). Germline V lookup: CDR1 SGHTA, CDR2 FQGNSA. This CDR3 has 14 residues. V lost 1 base and J 5 bases, leaving 11 bases between the germline ends. The CDR3, as DNA: TGTGCCAGCAGCTTAGAGGCCAGGGGAACTGAAGCTTTCTTT. Translation: CASSLEARGTEAFF. The whole variable domain, remainder taken from reference TRBV7-2 and TRBJ1-1, is GAGVSQSPSNKVTEKGKDVELRCDPISGHTALYWYRQSLGQGLEFLIYFQGNSAPDKSGLPSDRFSAERTGGSVSTLTIQRTQQEDSAVYLCASSLEARGTEAFFGQGTRLTVV.

This clonotype was detected ten times or more. This chain connects TRBV5-1 to TRBJ1-1; D uncertain. There are 14 residues in the CDR3. Germline CDR1 reads SGHRS; CDR2 reads YFSETQ. V was trimmed by 1 base and J by 4 bases, leaving 11 bases between them. As DNA, the CDR3 is TGCGCCAGCAGCTTGCGTTCTGACATCACTGAAGCTTTCTTT. This sequence encodes CASSLRSDITEAFF. The full variable domain, in which reference TRBV5-1 and TRBJ1-1 provide the parts outside the CDR3, is KAGVTQTPRYLIKTRGQQVTLSCSPISGHRSVSWYQQTPGQGLQFLFEYFSETQRNKGNFPGRFSGRQFSNSRSEMNVSTLELGDSALYLCASSLRSDITEAFFGQGTRLTVV.

The sample holds many counts of this clonotype. This sequence joins TRBV28 and TRBJ2-2; no clear D. The CDR3 is 13 amino acids. From germline, CDR1 is MDHEN and CDR2 SYDVKM. V gave up 0 bases and J gave up 1 base, with 0 bases separating them. Here the CDR3 DNA reads TGTGCCAGCAGTTTATGGAACACCGGGGAGCTGTTTTTT. Translated, it gives CASSLWNTGELFF. Variable domain in full (rest from reference TRBV28 and TRBJ2-2): DVKVTQSSRYLVKRTGEKVFLECVQDMDHENMFWYRQDPGLGLRLIYFSYDVKMKEKGDIPEGYSVSREKKERFSLILESASTNQTSMYLCASSLWNTGELFFGEGSRLTVL.

At least ten counts were recorded for this clonotype. V and J are TRBV10-3 and TRBJ1-2; no clear D gene. This CDR3 is built from 13 residues. V was pared by 4 bases and J by 4 bases, with 10 bases between. Per the germline V gene, CDR1 is ENHRY and CDR2 is SYGVKD. Here the CDR3 reads CAISGGMAYGYTF. The CDR3 nucleotides are TGTGCCATCAGTGGCGGTATGGCCTATGGCTACACCTTC.

In this sample, this clonotype turned up many times. The genes are TRBV27 and TRBJ1-2; 8 positions match TRBD1. The ends lost 6 bases at V and 4 bases at J; junction bases unmatched: 1. The length of the CDR3 is 12 residues. Per the germline V gene, CDR1 is MNHEY and CDR2 is SMNVEV (reference sequence). The CDR3 here is CASRTGGYGYTF. CDR3 in DNA: TGTGCCAGCAGAACAGGGGGCTATGGCTACACCTTC.

This clonotype was recorded many times. CDR3 in amino acids: CASSLNGQGYYEQYF. CDR3 nucleotides: TGTGCCAGCAGCTTAAATGGGCAGGGATATTACGAGCAGTACTTC. The chain links TRBV7-2 to TRBJ2-7; maybe TRBD1 (5 bases). The CDR3 contains 15 residues. Trimming took off 2 bases at V and 4 bases at J, with 15 bases between the two ends. The germline CDR1 and CDR2 sequences are SGHTA and FQGNSA. Supplemented by reference TRBV7-2 and TRBJ2-7, the full variable domain reads GAGVSQSPSNKVTEKGKDVELRCDPISGHTALYWYRQSLGQGLEFLIYFQGNSAPDKSGLPSDRFSAERTGGSVSTLTIQRTQQEDSAVYLCASSLNGQGYYEQYFGPGTRLTVT.

This clonotype was observed at least ten times. The V and J genes are TRBV2 and TRBJ1-2, with 8 bases that match TRBD1. Germline V lookup: CDR1 SNHLY, CDR2 FYNNEI. Trimming removed 6 bases from V and 4 bases from J; junction bases left unmatched: 4. The CDR3 runs 13 residues. CDR3 sequence (DNA): TGTGCCAGCAGCCGGGGACAGGTCTATGGCTACACCTTC. Translation: CASSRGQVYGYTF.

This clonotype was recorded many times. The chain is built from TRBV28 and TRBJ2-3; D remains ambiguous. The V and J ends lost 3 bases and 3 bases respectively, with 16 bases between them. The CDR3 spans 16 residues. Germline CDR1 MDHEN, CDR2 SYDVKM. The CDR3: CASSFSTRGLTDTQYF. In DNA, the CDR3 is TGTGCCAGCAGTTTCAGTACCCGTGGCCTAACAGATACGCAGTATTTT.

Many counts were recorded for this clonotype. The chain employs TRBV6-2 or TRBV6-3 and TRBJ1-4, with D unresolved. Germline CDR1 and CDR2: MNHEY and SVGEGT. The ends were cut back, 5 bases at V and 8 bases at J, with 6 bases in the middle. This CDR3 spans 11 amino acids. CDR3 sequence: CASSGVEKLFF. CDR3 nucleotide sequence: TGTGCCAGCAGTGGGGTGGAAAAACTGTTTTTT.

This clonotype was seen at least ten times. The chain joins TRBV10-2 to TRBJ2-1; TRBD1 agrees at 9 bases. V lost 6 bases and J lost 5; bases outside the gene matches: 5. Germline CDR1 reads WSHSY; CDR2 reads SAAADI. This CDR3 contains 14 residues. CDR3 nucleotide sequence: TGCGCCAGCAGCGGGACAGGGAGTGACAATGAGCAGTTCTTC. Amino acid sequence: CASSGTGSDNEQFF.

This clonotype showed up many times. This chain connects TRBV4-1 to TRBJ1-5; no definite D call. V was clipped by 0 bases and J by 4 bases, with 7 bases between them. CDR1 and CDR2 from the germline V gene are MGHRA and YSYEKL. This CDR3 is built from 14 residues. DNA of the CDR3: TGCGCCAGCAGCCAAGATCCGGTTAATCAGCCCCAGCATTTT. It specifies CASSQDPVNQPQHF.

The chain joins TRBV28 to TRBJ2-2; D is tentatively TRBD1 or TRBD2 (5 bases each). CDR3 length: 14 residues. V was clipped by 9 bases and J by 9 bases, with 20 bases between them. Germline V lookup: CDR1 MDHEN, CDR2 SYDVKM. This CDR3 is CARGTRGLGWELFF. The CDR3 DNA sequence: TGTGCCAGGGGCACTAGGGGCCTTGGCTGGGAGCTGTTTTTT.

The sample holds many counts of this clonotype. V gene TRBV4-2 combines with J gene TRBJ1-5, with a possible D match to TRBD1 (6 bases). This CDR3 region has 16 residues. Germline lookup yields CDR1 LGHNA and CDR2 YNFKEQ. V lost 1 base and J 5 bases, leaving 15 bases between the germline ends. The CDR3 sequence: CASSQVSQGIDQPQHF. The CDR3 region has the DNA TGTGCCAGCAGCCAAGTTTCCCAGGGGATTGATCAGCCCCAGCATTTT.

This clonotype was seen repeatedly, ten times or more. The chain has TRBV3-1 and TRBJ2-7; 10 nucleotides align to TRBD1. Trimming at V came to 4 bases and at J to 3 bases, leaving 21 bases not matched to a gene. Germline assignment: CDR1 LGHDT and CDR2 YNNKEL (reference sequence). The CDR3 loop spans 20 amino acids. DNA of the CDR3: TGTGCCAGCAGCCGAAAATGGGGGGGACAGGGGACAACATACGTCTACGAGCAGTACTTC. It is translated as CASSRKWGGQGTTYVYEQYF.

This clonotype was seen many times. The CDR3 region has the DNA TGTGCCAGCAGCCCCCGGACTAGCAGAGACAATGAGCAGTTCTTC. This gives the protein CASSPRTSRDNEQFF. The rearrangement uses TRBV14 and TRBJ2-1; 8 nucleotides line up with TRBD2. The CDR3 length is 15 residues. CDR1 and CDR2 from the germline V gene are SGHDN and FVKESK. With V trimmed by 4 bases and J by 5 bases, 7 bases remained unmatched. The variable domain in full, with the rest retrieved from reference TRBV14 and TRBJ2-1, is EAGVTQFPSHSVIEKGQTVTLRCDPISGHDNLYWYRRVMGKEIKFLLHFVKESKQDESGMPNNRFLAERTGGTYSTLKVQPAELEDSGVYFCASSPRTSRDNEQFFGPGTRLTVL.

The sample holds many counts of this clonotype. V is TRBV20-1 and J is TRBJ2-3; a possible D gene is TRBD2 (5 bases). The CDR3 has 14 amino acids. The V gene's germline CDR1 is DFQATT and CDR2 SNEGSKA (reference sequence). V lost 4 bases and J lost 7, with 18 bases in between. CDR3 in DNA: TGCAGTGCTACTTCAAGTGAGGGTCGATATACGCAGTATTTT. This codes for CSATSSEGRYTQYF.

This clonotype was seen many times. V usage is TRBV5-6 and J usage is TRBJ1-2, with 10 bases matching TRBD1. Germline CDR1 reads SGHDT; CDR2 reads YYEEEE. The junction had 6 bases not matched to a gene; V was cut back by 3 bases and J by 7 bases. The CDR3 length is 14 residues. CDR3 loop: CASSWGQGSGGYTF. CDR3 coding DNA: TGTGCCAGCAGCTGGGGACAGGGGTCTGGTGGCTACACCTTC.

This clonotype came up many times. The chain recombines TRBV4-1 with TRBJ2-7, with TRBD2 as a possible D gene (7 bases). V was trimmed by 4 bases and J by 3 bases, leaving 19 bases between them. Germline V gene sequence: CDR1 MGHRA, CDR2 YSYEKL. The CDR3 loop spans 16 amino acids. The CDR3, as DNA: TGCGCCAGCAGCCGCCGGACTGGGGAGGGGGACTACGAGCAGTACTTC. Its translation: CASSRRTGEGDYEQYF.

At least ten counts were recorded for this clonotype. This chain links TRBV7-9 with TRBJ2-7, with a weak D call TRBD2 (5 bases). The CDR3 totals 14 residues. Germline CDR1 is SEHNR and CDR2 is FQNEAQ (reference sequence). V was cut by 5 bases and J by 1 base, with 12 bases left in between. CDR3 nucleotides: TGTGCCAGCAGCCAACCGGGATCTTCCTACGAGCAGTACTTC. Its protein product is CASSQPGSSYEQYF.